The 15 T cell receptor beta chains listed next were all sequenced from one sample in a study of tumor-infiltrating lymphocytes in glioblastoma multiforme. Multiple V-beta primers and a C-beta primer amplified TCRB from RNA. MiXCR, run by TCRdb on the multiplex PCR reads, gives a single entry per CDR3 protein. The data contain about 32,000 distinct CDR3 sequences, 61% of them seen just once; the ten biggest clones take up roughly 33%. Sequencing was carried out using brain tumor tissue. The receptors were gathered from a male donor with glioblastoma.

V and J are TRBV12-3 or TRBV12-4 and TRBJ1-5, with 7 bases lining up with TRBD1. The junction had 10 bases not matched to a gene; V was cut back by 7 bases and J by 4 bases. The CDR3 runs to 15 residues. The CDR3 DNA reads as TGTGCCAGCAATCTTTCGGGGGACAGAAATCAGCCCCAGCATTTT. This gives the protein CASNLSGDRNQPQHF.

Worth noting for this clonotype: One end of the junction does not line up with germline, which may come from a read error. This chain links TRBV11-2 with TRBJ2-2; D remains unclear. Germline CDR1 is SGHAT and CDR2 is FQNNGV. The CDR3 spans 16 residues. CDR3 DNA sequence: TGTGCCAGCAGCTTAGATCCTGTAATATACACCGGAGAGCTGTTCTTT. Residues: CASSLDPVIYTGELFF.

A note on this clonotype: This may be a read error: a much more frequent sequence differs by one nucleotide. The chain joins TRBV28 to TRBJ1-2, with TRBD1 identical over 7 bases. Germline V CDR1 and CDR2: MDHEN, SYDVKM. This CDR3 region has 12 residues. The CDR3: CASNTGDYDYTF. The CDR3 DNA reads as TGTGCCAGCAATACAGGGGATTATGACTACACCTTC.

CDR3 amino acids: CASSFGGGSYEQYF. The CDR3 DNA is TGTGCCAGCAGCTTTGGCGGGGGCTCCTACGAGCAGTACTTC. V and J are TRBV7-8 and TRBJ2-7, with TRBD2 matching over 7 bases. This CDR3 contains 14 residues. After removal of 3 bases from V and 0 bases from J, the junction contained 2 bases not matched to a gene. Looked up from germline, CDR1 is SGHVS and CDR2 is FQNEAQ.

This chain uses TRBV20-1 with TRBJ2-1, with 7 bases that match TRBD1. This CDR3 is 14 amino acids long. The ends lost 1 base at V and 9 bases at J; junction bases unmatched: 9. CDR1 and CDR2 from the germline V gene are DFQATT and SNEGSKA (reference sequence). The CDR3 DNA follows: TGCAGTGCTAGAGTAGGGACAGAAGCCGGTGAGCAGTTCTTC. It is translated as CSARVGTEAGEQFF.

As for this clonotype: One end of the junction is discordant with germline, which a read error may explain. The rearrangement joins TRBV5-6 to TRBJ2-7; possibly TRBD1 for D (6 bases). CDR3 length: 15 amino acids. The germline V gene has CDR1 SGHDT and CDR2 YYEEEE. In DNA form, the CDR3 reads TGTGCCAGTAGCTTGCGAGCAGGGGCCACCTACGAGCAGTACTTC. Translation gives CASSLRAGATYEQYF. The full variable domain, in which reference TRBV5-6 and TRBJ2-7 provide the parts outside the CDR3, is DAGVTQSPTHLIKTRGQQVTLRCSPKSGHDTVSWYQQALGQGPQFIFQYYEEEERQRGNFPDRFSGHQFPNYSSELNVNALLLGDSALYLCASSLRAGATYEQYFGPGTRLTVT.

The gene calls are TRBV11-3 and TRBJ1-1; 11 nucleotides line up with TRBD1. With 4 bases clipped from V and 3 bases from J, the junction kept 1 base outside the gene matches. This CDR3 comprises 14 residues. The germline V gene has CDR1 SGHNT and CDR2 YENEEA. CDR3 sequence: CASSSGQGDTEAFF. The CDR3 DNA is TGTGCCAGCAGCTCGGGACAGGGGGACACTGAAGCTTTCTTT.

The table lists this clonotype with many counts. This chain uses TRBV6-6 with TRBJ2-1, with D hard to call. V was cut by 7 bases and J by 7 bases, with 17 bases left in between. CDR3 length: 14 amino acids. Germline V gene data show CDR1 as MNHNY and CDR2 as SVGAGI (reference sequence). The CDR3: CASTPMEHGNEQFF. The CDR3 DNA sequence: TGTGCCAGCACCCCCATGGAACACGGTAATGAGCAGTTCTTC.

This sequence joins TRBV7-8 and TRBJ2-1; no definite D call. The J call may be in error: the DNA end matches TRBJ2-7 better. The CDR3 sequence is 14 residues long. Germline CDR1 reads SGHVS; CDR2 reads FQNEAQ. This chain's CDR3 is CASSLQSSYNEQYF. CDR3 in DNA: TGTGCCAGCTCACTCCAGAGCTCCTACAATGAGCAGTACTTC.

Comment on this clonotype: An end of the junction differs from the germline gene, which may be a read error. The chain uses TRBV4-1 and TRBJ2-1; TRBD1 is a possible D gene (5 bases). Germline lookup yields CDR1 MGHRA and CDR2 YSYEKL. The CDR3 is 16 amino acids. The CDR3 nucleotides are TGCGCTAGCAGCCCTGTAAGCAGGGCATTGGACAATGAGCAGTTCTTC. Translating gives CASSPVSRALDNEQFF.

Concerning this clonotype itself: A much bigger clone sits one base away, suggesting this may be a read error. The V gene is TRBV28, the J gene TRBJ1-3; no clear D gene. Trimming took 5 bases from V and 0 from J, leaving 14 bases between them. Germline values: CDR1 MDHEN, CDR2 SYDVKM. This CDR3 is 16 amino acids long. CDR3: CASSLVSFVSGNTIYF. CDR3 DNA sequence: TGTGCCAGCAGTCTAGTGTCATTCGTCTCTGGAAACACCATATATTTT.

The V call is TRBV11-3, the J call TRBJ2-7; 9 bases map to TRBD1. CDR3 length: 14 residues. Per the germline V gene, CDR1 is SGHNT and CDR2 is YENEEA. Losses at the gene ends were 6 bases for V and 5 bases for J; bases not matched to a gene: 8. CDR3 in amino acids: CASRVTGGGHEQYF. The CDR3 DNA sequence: TGTGCCAGCAGGGTGACAGGGGGAGGGCACGAGCAGTACTTC.

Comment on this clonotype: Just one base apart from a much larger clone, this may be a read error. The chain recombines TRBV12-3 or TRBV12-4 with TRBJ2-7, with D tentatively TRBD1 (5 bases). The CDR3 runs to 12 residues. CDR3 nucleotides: TGTGCCAGCAGTTCCCCGACAGACGAGCGGTACTTC. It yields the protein CASSSPTDERYF.

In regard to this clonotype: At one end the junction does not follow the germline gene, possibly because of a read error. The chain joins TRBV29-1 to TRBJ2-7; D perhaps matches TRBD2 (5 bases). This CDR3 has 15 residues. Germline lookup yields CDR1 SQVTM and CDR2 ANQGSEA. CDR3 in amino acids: CSVDAPKWTYYEQYF. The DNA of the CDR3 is TGCAGCGTTGATGCCCCCAAGTGGACTTACTACGAGCAATACTTC.

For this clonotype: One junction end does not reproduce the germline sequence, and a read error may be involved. This CDR3 is CASSHSIGTGYEQFF. CDR3 sequence (DNA): TGTGCCAGCAGTCACTCGATTGGGACAGGGTATGAGCAATTCTTC. This chain links TRBV6-5 with TRBJ2-1, with 9 positions matching TRBD1. Germline V gene lookup returns CDR1 MNHEY and CDR2 SVGAGI. The CDR3 contains 15 residues.